The 18 T cell receptor beta chains listed next were all sequenced from one sample in a study of CD8 T cells in Susac syndrome. RNA amounts of roughly 0.45 to 1 ug underwent reverse transcription with random hexamers. Each CDR3 protein gets one entry after TCRdb re-called the immunoSEQ multiplex PCR reads with MiXCR. This table has around 130,000 distinct CDR3 sequences, 75% to 90% appearing once. The sequenced material came from CD8+ T cells from PBMCs. The source of these receptors is a human donor with multiple sclerosis.

This chain links TRBV9 with TRBJ2-6; no clear D gene. Per germline, CDR1 SGDLS and CDR2 YYNGEE. The CDR3 is 15 amino acids. Trimming shortened V by 4 bases and J by 0 bases, and 8 bases separated the two germline ends. CDR3 in DNA: TGTGCCAGCAGCCCCAGGAGCTCTGGGGCCAACGTCCTGACTTTC. Translating it yields CASSPRSSGANVLTF.

The chain is built from TRBV4-1 and TRBJ2-1; no definite D call. V dropped 4 bases and J dropped 10 bases, with 14 bases sitting between them. Germline CDR1 MGHRA, CDR2 YSYEKL. This CDR3 has 13 amino acids. The DNA for the CDR3 is TGCGCCAGCAGCCGAGCTCTAGAGTACGAGCAGTTCTTC. Protein product: CASSRALEYEQFF.

J is TRBJ2-3 and V is TRBV20-1; 11 nucleotides line up with TRBD2. The CDR3 runs 17 residues. The germline V gene encodes CDR1 DFQATT and CDR2 SNEGSKA (reference sequence). J lost 4 bases, V lost 1 base, and 10 bases had no gene match. The CDR3 reads CSARAQTSGVRADTQYF. The CDR3 DNA follows: TGCAGTGCTAGAGCACAGACTAGCGGGGTCCGGGCAGATACGCAGTATTTT.

This clonotype appeared a single time. This chain links TRBV7-9 with TRBJ2-7; D gene uncertain. CDR3 length: 14 amino acids. The V end was cut by 5 bases, the J end by 2 bases, with 13 bases between. CDR1 and CDR2 (germline): SEHNR, FQNEAQ (reference sequence). The CDR3 region is CASSQSHTAYEQYF. CDR3 in DNA: TGTGCCAGCAGCCAGTCGCACACCGCCTACGAGCAGTACTTC.

This clonotype was counted between two and nine times. V gene TRBV30 combines with J gene TRBJ2-3, with D unclear. V lost 0 bases to trimming and J lost 6 bases, with 7 bases between them. Per germline, CDR1 GTSNPN and CDR2 SVGIG (reference sequence). CDR3 size: 12 residues. Here the CDR3 reads CAWSVMSDTQYF. The CDR3 nucleotides read TGTGCCTGGAGTGTAATGTCCGATACGCAGTATTTT.

The chain recombines TRBV19 with TRBJ2-1, with D uncertain. In germline, CDR1 is LNHDA, CDR2 SQIVND (reference sequence). Trimming pared 4 bases from V and 0 bases from J, leaving 10 bases between. The CDR3 consists of 15 residues. CDR3 DNA: TGTGCCAGTAGTAAGGGCTCCTCCTCCTACAATGAGCAGTTCTTC. This gives the protein CASSKGSSSYNEQFF.

This clonotype was seen only once. The V and J genes are TRBV30 and TRBJ2-1; D not certain. The CDR3 has 12 residues. With 2 bases removed from V and 3 bases from J, the gap between germline ends came to 5 bases. Germline CDR1 and CDR2: GTSNPN and SVGIG (reference sequence). The CDR3 bases are TGTGCCTGGAGTTATTACTACAATGAGCAGTTCTTC. Protein sequence: CAWSYYYNEQFF.

The rearrangement joins TRBV12-3 or TRBV12-4 to TRBJ1-2, with 7 bases aligning to TRBD1. CDR3 length: 15 amino acids. With V trimmed by 3 bases and J by 3 bases, 7 bases remained unmatched. CDR3 in amino acids: CASSFLLGGDYGYTF. The DNA of the CDR3 is TGTGCCAGCAGTTTTTTATTAGGGGGCGACTATGGCTACACCTTC.

This chain uses TRBV30 with TRBJ1-4, with 7 bases lining up with TRBD1. This CDR3 spans 14 amino acids. Germline V gene lookup returns CDR1 GTSNPN and CDR2 SVGIG (reference sequence). V lost 1 base, J lost 6 bases, and 5 bases stayed unmatched. In nucleotides, the CDR3 is TGTGCCTGGAGTGCCGGGACAGCCTATGAAAAACTGTTTTTT. As protein: CAWSAGTAYEKLFF.

The gene calls are TRBV24-1 and TRBJ1-2; D is undetermined. Per the germline V gene, CDR1 is KGHDR and CDR2 is SFDVKD. V was clipped by 2 bases and J by 4 bases, with 4 bases between them. CDR3 length: 12 amino acids. The CDR3 DNA follows: TGTGCCACCAGTGATTACGGCTATGGCTACACCTTC. Amino acid sequence: CATSDYGYGYTF.

The chain recombines TRBV4-2 with TRBJ1-1; 7 bases are shared with TRBD1. CDR3 size: 13 residues. V trimming: 1 base; J trimming: 10 bases; junction bases outside the gene matches: 6. CDR1 and CDR2 (germline): LGHNA, YNFKEQ. Here the CDR3 DNA reads TGTGCCAGCAGCCAAGCGGACAGGTTAGGAGCTTTCTTT. This encodes CASSQADRLGAFF.

This sequence joins TRBV7-8 and TRBJ1-5; no firm D call. The CDR3 is 17 amino acids. CDR1 SGHVS and CDR2 FQNEAQ come from the germline V gene. Trimming took off 3 bases at V and 0 bases at J, with 15 bases between the two ends. The CDR3 here is CASSFADGGYSNQPQHF. The CDR3, as DNA: TGTGCCAGCAGCTTCGCTGACGGAGGGTATAGCAATCAGCCCCAGCATTTT.

The chain carries TRBV27 and TRBJ2-7; D perhaps matches TRBD2 (6 bases). V lost 5 bases and J 4 bases, leaving 21 bases between the germline ends. This CDR3 comprises 16 residues. Germline CDR1 MNHEY, CDR2 SMNVEV (reference sequence). CDR3 protein: CASSPRRGSLVYEQYF. CDR3 bases: TGTGCCAGCAGTCCCAGGCGGGGCTCCTTGGTGTACGAGCAGTACTTC.

This sequence joins TRBV27 and TRBJ1-5; D is uncertain. Germline lookup yields CDR1 MNHEY and CDR2 SMNVEV (reference sequence). This CDR3 is built from 15 residues. Trimming shortened V by 4 bases and J by 6 bases, and 16 bases separated the two germline ends. The CDR3 here is CASSSIWGRFQPQHF. DNA for the CDR3: TGTGCCAGCAGTTCCATTTGGGGTAGATTTCAGCCCCAGCATTTT.

This clonotype turned up a few times. The chain joins TRBV19 to TRBJ1-1; tentatively, D is TRBD1 (6 bases). Germline CDR1 LNHDA, CDR2 SQIVND (reference sequence). The CDR3 is 13 amino acids. Deletions cut 6 bases from V and 1 base from J, with 9 bases between. CDR3 in DNA: TGTGCCAGTAGGTTGGGACAGAACACTGAAGCTTTCTTT. Translating gives CASRLGQNTEAFF.

The chain uses TRBV19 and TRBJ1-1; no firm D call. The germline V gene encodes CDR1 LNHDA and CDR2 SQIVND (reference sequence). This CDR3 has 13 residues. Between the trimmed V and J ends, which lost 7 bases and 0 bases, there was a span of 9 bases. The CDR3 nucleotides are TGTGCCAGTACCGGGAGCATGAACACTGAAGCTTTCTTT. Its translation: CASTGSMNTEAFF.

The chain combines TRBV7-8 with TRBJ2-7; the D gene is possibly TRBD2 (6 bases). With 3 bases removed from V and 5 bases from J, the gap between germline ends came to 8 bases. The CDR3 length is 12 residues. Germline lookup yields CDR1 SGHVS and CDR2 FQNEAQ. The DNA for the CDR3 is TGTGCCAGCAGCTTGGCGGGACACGAGCAGTACGTC. As protein: CASSLAGHEQYV.

The J gene is TRBJ2-1, the V gene TRBV4-1; perhaps TRBD2 as D (5 bases). The V gene lost 4 bases and the J gene lost 8 bases, with 15 bases spanning the gap. The CDR3 has 14 residues. CDR1 MGHRA and CDR2 YSYEKL come from the germline V gene. The CDR3 DNA is TGCGCCAGCAGCCTGGGAAGCGGAAGTTATGAGCAGTTCTTC. Translated: CASSLGSGSYEQFF.